The following is a TCR beta chain sequence with its context. The source of the sample is a study of neoadjuvant anti-PD-1 for oral cavity cancer. Blood libraries mostly used about 0.5 ug genomic DNA, six replicates each. Clones were read by immunoSEQ multiplex PCR, and TCRdb kept only the in-frame ones, dropping some. The sample consists of some 15,000 clones, 55% to 85% of them appearing once. The germline V and J ends were trimmed by 5 bases and 5 bases, with 13 bases remaining between them. The CDR3 covers 13 residues. Germline CDR1 and CDR2: SGDLS and YYNGEE. Patients had HPV-negative, locally advanced oral cavity squamous cell carcinoma. PBMCs were not maintained or expanded in culture before analysis.

The rearrangement links TRBV9 to TRBJ1-1; D is possibly TRBD1 (5 bases). The sample consisted of PBMCs, taken before nivolumab (anti-PD-1) treatment. This TCR came from a person between 35 and 79 years old with oral cavity squamous cell carcinoma. CDR3 sequence (DNA): TGTGCCAGCAGTACAGTTGGGGGAACTGAAGCTTTCTTT. This encodes CASSTVGGTEAFF.